Each of the 20 T cell receptor beta chains below was sequenced from the same sample in a study of T cell responses to AZD1222 COVID-19 vaccine. Measured with immunoSEQ multiplex PCR; TCRdb has only the in-frame clones, and not every one. The table records under 150,000 clones, roughly nine tenths of them present only once. This specimen was peripheral blood, taken on day 0 of AZD1222 vaccination. The receptors stem from an adult in good health.

The J gene is TRBJ1-5, the V gene TRBV5-6; D not resolved. The germline V gene encodes CDR1 SGHDT and CDR2 YYEEEE. Trimming stripped 3 bases from V and 5 bases from J, with 9 bases between. CDR3 length: 13 amino acids. The CDR3 sequence: CASSSLSDQPQHF. The CDR3 coding sequence is TGTGCCAGCAGCTCCCTAAGCGATCAGCCCCAGCATTTT.

V is TRBV5-4 and J is TRBJ2-1; 13 positions match TRBD2. V gave up 4 bases and J gave up 8 bases; unmatched junction bases: 6. This CDR3 has 15 amino acids. Germline values: CDR1 SGHNT, CDR2 YYREEE (reference sequence). The CDR3 reads CASSPELAGGYEQFF. The DNA for the CDR3 is TGTGCCAGCAGCCCCGAACTAGCGGGAGGGTATGAGCAGTTCTTC. Looking up the rest from reference TRBV5-4 and TRBJ2-1 gives the full variable domain: ETGVTQSPTHLIKTRGQQVTLRCSSQSGHNTVSWYQQALGQGPQFIFQYYREEENGRGNFPPRFSGLQFPNYSSELNVNALELDDSALYLCASSPELAGGYEQFFGPGTRLTVL.

The V call is TRBV19, the J call TRBJ2-1; D remains ambiguous. Per germline, CDR1 LNHDA and CDR2 SQIVND (reference sequence). The CDR3 contains 13 residues. Between the trimmed V and J ends, which lost 5 bases and 5 bases, there was a span of 10 bases. CDR3 sequence reads: CASSLNRNNEQFF. The DNA of the CDR3 is TGTGCCAGTAGTCTTAATAGAAACAATGAGCAGTTCTTC. Based on the CDR3 plus reference TRBV19 and TRBJ2-1, the full variable domain is DGGITQSPKYLFRKEGQNVTLSCEQNLNHDAMYWYRQDPGQGLRLIYYSQIVNDFQKGDIAEGYSVSREKKESFPLTVTSAQKNPTAFYLCASSLNRNNEQFFGPGTRLTVL.

This clone was detected only a few times. V usage is TRBV29-1 and J usage is TRBJ1-1, with no clear D. The CDR3 has 14 amino acids. Between the trimmed V and J ends, which lost 5 bases and 10 bases, there was a span of 23 bases. Germline loops: CDR1 SQVTM, CDR2 ANQGSEA. The CDR3 here is CSVPTRGLGEGAFF. The CDR3 DNA is TGCAGCGTTCCAACCCGAGGACTAGGCGAGGGAGCTTTCTTT. The whole variable domain, remainder taken from reference TRBV29-1 and TRBJ1-1, is SAVISQKPSRDICQRGTSLTIQCQVDSQVTMMFWYRQQPGQSLTLIATANQGSEATYESGFVIDKFPISRPNLTFSTLTVSNMSPEDSSIYLCSVPTRGLGEGAFFGQGTRLTVV.

This clone occurred a few times. The chain joins TRBV6-2 or TRBV6-3 to TRBJ1-5; 7 positions match TRBD1. The CDR3 totals 16 residues. Germline trimming cut 6 bases from V and 0 bases from J; bases unmatched to any gene: 8. CDR1 is MNHEY and CDR2 is SVGEGT in the germline V gene. CDR3 in amino acids: CASSGTAHFSNQPQHF. The CDR3, as DNA: TGTGCCAGCAGCGGGACAGCCCATTTTAGCAATCAGCCCCAGCATTTT.

This clone appeared a single time. The chain employs TRBV5-4 and TRBJ2-1; the match to TRBD1 covers 7 bases. Germline loops: CDR1 SGHNT, CDR2 YYREEE (reference sequence). V was pared by 0 bases and J by 1 base, with 4 bases of the junction left unmatched. This CDR3 spans 16 amino acids. DNA for the CDR3: TGTGCCAGCAGCTTGGCGGGACAGCCGTCCTACAATGAGCAGTTCTTC. It specifies CASSLAGQPSYNEQFF.

The V and J genes are TRBV12-5 and TRBJ1-1, with TRBD1 matching over 7 bases. Germline V gene data show CDR1 as LGHNT and CDR2 as FRNRAP. The CDR3 extends over 15 amino acids. V was clipped by 6 bases and J by 0 bases; unmatched bases: 7. The CDR3 DNA reads as TGTGCTAGTGGACCAGAACAGGGGATGAACACTGAAGCTTTCTTT. It specifies CASGPEQGMNTEAFF.

The rearrangement links TRBV6-5 to TRBJ2-7; no firm D call. Between the trimmed V and J ends, which lost 5 bases and 12 bases, there was a span of 17 bases. The germline gives CDR1 MNHEY, CDR2 SVGAGI. The CDR3 runs 12 residues. CDR3 sequence: CASSPQAQTWYF. In DNA, the CDR3 is TGTGCCAGCAGTCCGCAGGCCCAGACATGGTACTTC.

The CDR3 here is CASSENNGSPLHF. The CDR3 DNA follows: TGTGCCAGCAGCGAGAATAATGGATCACCCCTCCACTTT. The chain uses TRBV6-4 and TRBJ1-6; D gene uncertain. Germline V gives CDR1 MRHNA, CDR2 SNTAGT. This CDR3 is 13 amino acids long. The germline V and J ends were trimmed by 6 bases and 10 bases, with 13 bases remaining between them.

V is TRBV14 and J is TRBJ2-1; D may be TRBD2 (5 bases). The CDR3 sequence is 14 residues long. V was trimmed by 5 bases and J by 2 bases, leaving 10 bases between them. In germline, CDR1 is SGHDN, CDR2 FVKESK. The CDR3, as DNA: TGTGCCAGCAGCAGTAGCGCTCCCTACAATGAGCAGTTCTTC. This codes for CASSSSAPYNEQFF.

The J gene is TRBJ2-1, the V gene TRBV7-3; 7 bases map to TRBD2. V trimming: 5 bases; J trimming: 4 bases; junction bases outside the gene matches: 11. This CDR3 has 16 amino acids. Germline CDR1 and CDR2: SGHTA and FQGTGA. The CDR3 protein is CASSRGQAGAYNEQFF. The CDR3 bases are TGTGCCAGCAGCCGAGGCCAGGCGGGAGCGTACAATGAGCAGTTCTTC.

This clone was counted once. V is TRBV27 and J is TRBJ2-7, with D maybe TRBD2 (6 bases). V lost 8 bases and J lost 2, with 19 bases in between. In germline, CDR1 is MNHEY, CDR2 SMNVEV (reference sequence). The CDR3 runs to 15 residues. For the CDR3, the DNA is TGTGCCAGCGCGGCGCGTCTAGCGATAACCTACGAGCAGTACTTC. Amino acids: CASAARLAITYEQYF.

The chain recombines TRBV24-1 with TRBJ2-3; D possibly corresponds to TRBD2 (7 bases). The germline V gene encodes CDR1 KGHDR and CDR2 SFDVKD. Trimming pared 2 bases from V and 4 bases from J, leaving 18 bases between. There are 17 residues in the CDR3. CDR3 in amino acids: CATSDSPVGEGADTQYF. The CDR3 coding sequence is TGTGCCACCAGTGATTCCCCGGTCGGGGAGGGGGCAGATACGCAGTATTTT.

The chain employs TRBV3-1 (or the pseudogene TRBV3-2) and TRBJ1-2, with D maybe TRBD1 (5 bases). CDR3 length equals 15 residues. The V end lost 5 bases, the J end lost 8 bases, and 21 bases lay between the germline ends. Germline V gene lookup returns CDR1 LGHDT and CDR2 YNNKEL (reference sequence). In DNA form, the CDR3 reads TGTGCCAGCAGCTACAACCGGGACGGTGGCCGGGGCTACACCTTC. It is translated as CASSYNRDGGRGYTF.

This chain links TRBV30 with TRBJ2-2; tentative D call: TRBD2 (5 bases). The germline V and J ends were trimmed by 4 bases and 3 bases, with 15 bases remaining between them. Looked up from germline, CDR1 is GTSNPN and CDR2 is SVGIG (reference sequence). This CDR3 has 15 residues. CDR3 residues: CAWTERAWDTGELFF. CDR3 DNA sequence: TGTGCCTGGACGGAGAGGGCCTGGGACACCGGGGAGCTGTTTTTT.

This sequence joins TRBV5-8 and TRBJ2-1; D is unclear. The CDR3 runs 16 residues. Looked up from germline, CDR1 is SGHTS and CDR2 is YDEGEE. With 0 bases removed from V and 0 bases from J, the gap between germline ends came to 10 bases. The CDR3 DNA follows: TGTGCCAGCAGCTTGGAACGACTGATCTCCTACAATGAGCAGTTCTTC. It is translated as CASSLERLISYNEQFF.

This chain connects TRBV7-3 to TRBJ1-1, with a tentative D call TRBD1 (6 bases). Trimming removed 5 bases at V and 5 bases at J, with 21 bases between. CDR1 and CDR2 (germline): SGHTA, FQGTGA. The CDR3 extends over 16 amino acids. CDR3 bases: TGTGCCAGCAGCCCACCCGGGAGGGGGGCCGGAACTGAAGCTTTCTTT. Its translation is CASSPPGRGAGTEAFF.

J is TRBJ2-2 and V is TRBV9, with D tentatively TRBD2 (5 bases). This CDR3 has 15 amino acids. V lost 0 bases to trimming and J lost 4 bases, with 10 bases between them. CDR1 and CDR2 from the germline V gene are SGDLS and YYNGEE. The CDR3 sequence: CASSVEIGSTGELFF. CDR3 in DNA: TGTGCCAGCAGCGTAGAGATAGGGAGCACCGGGGAGCTGTTTTTT.

J is TRBJ2-7 and V is TRBV19; TRBD2 aligns across 11 bases. CDR1 and CDR2 from the germline V gene are LNHDA and SQIVND (reference sequence). The CDR3 runs 15 residues. J gave up 4 bases and V 0 bases, and 2 bases lay outside the gene matches. Here the CDR3 DNA reads TGTGCCAGTAGTATAGAGACTAGCGGGAAATACGAGCAGTACTTC. It is translated as CASSIETSGKYEQYF.

V usage is TRBV2 and J usage is TRBJ2-3; TRBD2 matches 8 bases. The germline gives CDR1 SNHLY, CDR2 FYNNEI. CDR3 size: 15 residues. With 5 bases clipped from V and 7 bases from J, the junction kept 11 bases outside the gene matches. As DNA, the CDR3 is TGTGCCAGCAGTAACCAAGCGGGAGTAGAGAATACGCAGTATTTT. Its protein product is CASSNQAGVENTQYF.